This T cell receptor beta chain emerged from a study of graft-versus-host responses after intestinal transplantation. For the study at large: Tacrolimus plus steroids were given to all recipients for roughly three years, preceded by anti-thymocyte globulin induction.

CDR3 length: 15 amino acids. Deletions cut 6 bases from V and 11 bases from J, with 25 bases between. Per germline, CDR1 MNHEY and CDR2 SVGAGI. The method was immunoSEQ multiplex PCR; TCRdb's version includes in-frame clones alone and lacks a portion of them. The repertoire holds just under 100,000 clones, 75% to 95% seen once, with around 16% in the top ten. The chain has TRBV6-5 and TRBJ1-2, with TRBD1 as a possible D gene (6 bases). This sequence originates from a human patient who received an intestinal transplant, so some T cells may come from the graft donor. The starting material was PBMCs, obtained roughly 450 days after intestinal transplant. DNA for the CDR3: TGTGCCAGCAGCTTCGGACCGGGACACACCCTTGGGTACACCTTC. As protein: CASSFGPGHTLGYTF.